These 22 T cell receptor beta chains were all obtained from the same sample, sequenced in a study of T-cell reconstitution after alpha-beta-depleted transplantation in children. Unique molecular identifiers were used to barcode this TCRbeta library. TCRdb re-called the PCR reads through MiXCR, storing one row per CDR3 protein. The profile shows 100,000 to 120,000 distinct CDR3 sequences, about 9.3% of them singletons. The sample consisted of PBMCs from the stem cell graft donor, taken from the stem cell graft. The source is a human donor who donated a stem cell graft to a child with acute lymphoblastic leukemia.

This clonotype was recorded many times. This chain links TRBV7-2 with TRBJ1-1; 8 nucleotides line up with TRBD1. The CDR3 contains 13 residues. Unmatched junction bases numbered 4, after V lost 6 bases and J lost 4 bases. The V gene's germline CDR1 is SGHTA and CDR2 FQGNSA. Written as DNA, the CDR3 is TGTGCCAGCAGTCCGGACAGGGCCACTGAAGCTTTCTTT. Its translation is CASSPDRATEAFF.

In this sample, this clonotype turned up many times. This chain links TRBV7-6 with TRBJ2-3, with TRBD2 matching over 8 bases. The CDR3 is 16 residues long. CDR1 SGHVS and CDR2 FNYEAQ come from the germline V gene. Germline trimming cut 4 bases from V and 3 bases from J; bases unmatched to any gene: 9. The CDR3 nucleotides read TGTGCCAGCAGCTCCCCAGCGGGAGTCAAGACAGATACGCAGTATTTT. Residues: CASSSPAGVKTDTQYF.

At least ten counts were recorded for this clonotype. The chain joins TRBV28 to TRBJ2-5; 13 bases align to TRBD2. V dropped 4 bases and J dropped 0; count of bases not matched to a gene: 2. The V gene's germline CDR1 is MDHEN and CDR2 SYDVKM. The CDR3 has 16 residues. CDR3: CASSSGTSGDQETQYF. The CDR3 region has the DNA TGTGCCAGCAGTTCAGGGACTAGCGGGGACCAAGAGACCCAGTACTTC.

This clonotype has ten or more counts. V is TRBV29-1 and J is TRBJ2-1; D not certain. This CDR3 comprises 14 residues. V shed 1 base and J shed 7 bases, with 14 bases lying between them. The V gene's germline CDR1 is SQVTM and CDR2 ANQGSEA. CDR3: CSVEGLVGVNEQFF. The CDR3 DNA reads as TGCAGCGTTGAAGGGCTAGTCGGCGTTAATGAGCAGTTCTTC.

The table lists this clonotype with many counts. The chain recombines TRBV2 with TRBJ1-6; D is unresolved. Trimming removed 8 bases at V and 6 bases at J, with 17 bases between. The germline CDR1 and CDR2 sequences are SNHLY and FYNNEI. The CDR3 consists of 15 residues. CDR3 coding DNA: TGTGCCAGCCTAGGACCGGGCGGCGGTAATTCACCCCTCCACTTT. Translating it yields CASLGPGGGNSPLHF. The full variable domain, rest sourced from reference TRBV2 and TRBJ1-6, is EPEVTQTPSHQVTQMGQEVILRCVPISNHLYFYWYRQILGQKVEFLVSFYNNEISEKSEIFDDQFSVERPDGSNFTLKIRSTKLEDSAMYFCASLGPGGGNSPLHFGNGTRLTVT.

This clonotype was recorded at least ten times. The gene calls are TRBV7-2 and TRBJ2-1; no definite D call. The CDR3 is 16 residues long. V lost 1 base, J lost 2 bases, and 12 bases lay in between. Germline CDR1 SGHTA, CDR2 FQGNSA. The CDR3 bases are TGTGCCAGCAGCTTAGATGGAGTAAACCCCTACAATGAGCAGTTCTTC. Translated, it gives CASSLDGVNPYNEQFF.

This clonotype was seen at least ten times. This chain joins TRBV5-1 and TRBJ2-2; the D gene is possibly TRBD1 (5 bases). CDR1 SGHRS and CDR2 YFSETQ come from the germline V gene. With 5 bases removed from V and 2 bases from J, the gap between germline ends came to 19 bases. The CDR3 loop spans 17 amino acids. The CDR3 region is CASRPGAQGSNTGELFF. CDR3 DNA: TGCGCCAGCAGACCTGGAGCCCAGGGCTCCAACACCGGGGAGCTGTTTTTT.

This clonotype was seen many times. V usage is TRBV29-1 and J usage is TRBJ2-7; weak D call: TRBD2 (6 bases). Trimming took off 6 bases at V and 5 bases at J, with 17 bases between the two ends. This CDR3 spans 13 amino acids. CDR1 and CDR2 from the germline V gene are SQVTM and ANQGSEA. The CDR3 coding sequence is TGCAGCGTAAAAAGGCCGCCGGGAGACGAGCAGTACTTC. This translates into CSVKRPPGDEQYF.

The table lists this clonotype with many counts. The chain joins TRBV5-1 to TRBJ1-1; D not certain. Trimming took 7 bases from V and 4 from J, leaving 14 bases between them. This CDR3 is 13 amino acids long. CDR1 is SGHRS and CDR2 is YFSETQ in the germline V gene. CDR3 in amino acids: CASCRILGTEAFF. Written as DNA, the CDR3 is TGCGCCAGCTGCCGGATCCTGGGCACTGAAGCTTTCTTT.

This clonotype was counted many times. The chain is built from TRBV5-5 and TRBJ1-1, with D possibly TRBD1 on 6 matching bases. Trimming cost V 5 bases and J 1 base, with 12 bases left between them. The V gene's germline CDR1 is SGHKS and CDR2 YYEKEE (reference sequence). The CDR3 is 14 amino acids. The CDR3 DNA follows: TGTGCCAGCAGTAGCACAGGGTGGAACACTGAAGCTTTCTTT. It is translated as CASSSTGWNTEAFF. The full variable domain, in which reference TRBV5-5 and TRBJ1-1 provide the parts outside the CDR3, is DAGVTQSPTHLIKTRGQQVTLRCSPISGHKSVSWYQQVLGQGPQFIFQYYEKEERGRGNFPDRFSARQFPNYSSELNVNALLLGDSALYLCASSSTGWNTEAFFGQGTRLTVV.

This clonotype was seen many times. The genes are TRBV10-3 and TRBJ2-4; 9 positions agree with TRBD2. Germline CDR1 is ENHRY and CDR2 is SYGVKD. This CDR3 is built from 17 residues. V trimming: 0 bases; J trimming: 7 bases; junction bases outside the gene matches: 10. CDR3 nucleotides: TGTGCCATCAGTGAGTCGACTAGCGGCGTAGGGGCGAACATTCAGTACTTC. It translates to CAISESTSGVGANIQYF.

This clonotype was recorded a few times. The V gene is TRBV4-2, the J gene TRBJ2-3, with no clear D. The length of the CDR3 is 15 residues. V shed 3 bases and J shed 0 bases, with 10 bases lying between them. Germline lookup yields CDR1 LGHNA and CDR2 YNFKEQ. CDR3 loop: CASSQVAVSTDTQYF. DNA of the CDR3: TGTGCCAGCAGCCAGGTGGCGGTAAGCACAGATACGCAGTATTTT.

This clonotype was detected many times. This chain uses TRBV15 with TRBJ2-1; no clear D. This CDR3 is 15 amino acids long. Trimming stripped 4 bases from V and 0 bases from J, with 10 bases between. CDR1 is LNHNV, CDR2 YYDKDF, per germline (reference sequence). CDR3 sequence (DNA): TGTGCCACCAGCAAGATGACCTCCTCCTACAATGAGCAGTTCTTC. Its protein is CATSKMTSSYNEQFF.

The sample holds many counts of this clonotype. The rearrangement joins TRBV9 to TRBJ2-3; D unresolved. The CDR3 totals 12 residues. In germline, CDR1 is SGDLS, CDR2 YYNGEE. Trimming left V 3 bases short and J 1 base short, with 3 bases between. This chain's CDR3 is CASSGGTDTQYF. The CDR3 DNA reads TGTGCCAGCAGCGGGGGCACAGATACGCAGTATTTT.

This clonotype showed up many times. The rearrangement joins TRBV5-1 to TRBJ2-1, with no clear D. CDR3 length: 15 residues. The germline V and J ends were trimmed by 0 bases and 0 bases, with 7 bases remaining between them. The germline V gene encodes CDR1 SGHRS and CDR2 YFSETQ. The CDR3 spells CASSLVPLSYNEQFF. The CDR3 DNA reads TGCGCCAGCAGCTTGGTTCCTCTCTCCTACAATGAGCAGTTCTTC.

This clonotype was observed at least ten times. This sequence joins TRBV14 and TRBJ2-1; 11 bases are a match to TRBD2. Germline V lookup: CDR1 SGHDN, CDR2 FVKESK. V dropped 3 bases and J dropped 6; count of bases not matched to a gene: 10. The length of the CDR3 is 17 residues. CDR3: CASSHRALAGGSNEQFF. CDR3 nucleotide sequence: TGTGCCAGCAGCCACCGGGCCCTAGCGGGGGGCAGCAATGAGCAGTTCTTC.

There are many counts of this clonotype. The chain joins TRBV12-3 or TRBV12-4 to TRBJ2-5; 15 bases are shared with TRBD2. J gave up 2 bases and V 6 bases, and 4 bases lay outside the gene matches. The CDR3 sequence is 16 residues long. CDR3 protein: CASSAGTSGGQETQYF. The CDR3 region has the DNA TGTGCCAGCAGCGCCGGGACTAGCGGGGGGCAAGAGACCCAGTACTTC.

This clonotype was seen repeatedly, ten times or more. The rearrangement links TRBV4-3 to TRBJ2-3; the D call may be TRBD1 or TRBD2 (8 bases each). Germline V gene data show CDR1 as LGHNA and CDR2 as YSLEER. Deletions cut 1 base from V and 4 bases from J, with 21 bases between. This CDR3 has 18 residues. The DNA for the CDR3 is TGCGCCAGCAGCCAAGGGGGACAGGTCGGGGGGGCCGCAGATACGCAGTATTTT. Its translation is CASSQGGQVGGAADTQYF.

This clonotype was seen repeatedly, ten times or more. The V and J genes are TRBV6-5 and TRBJ2-7, with a possible D match to TRBD2 (5 bases). The germline CDR1 and CDR2 sequences are MNHEY and SVGAGI. The CDR3 runs 14 residues. Trimming pared 0 bases from V and 2 bases from J, leaving 8 bases between. CDR3 nucleotides: TGTGCCAGCAGTTACTCGAGGGTAGCCTACGAGCAGTACTTC. It encodes CASSYSRVAYEQYF.

In its sample, this clonotype was seen many times. This chain links TRBV27 with TRBJ2-3; maybe TRBD2 (5 bases). In germline, CDR1 is MNHEY, CDR2 SMNVEV (reference sequence). Between the trimmed V and J ends, which lost 6 bases and 6 bases, there was a span of 10 bases. The CDR3 is 12 amino acids. The CDR3 spells CASRSLADTQYF. The CDR3 bases are TGTGCCAGCAGGTCATTAGCGGATACGCAGTATTTT.

This clonotype was observed at least ten times. The chain couples TRBV7-2 to TRBJ2-2; 14 bases are a match to TRBD2. The CDR3 covers 17 residues. Germline CDR1 SGHTA, CDR2 FQGNSA. J was trimmed by 5 bases and V by 5 bases; bases with no gene match: 7. CDR3 loop: CASSLTSGRATTGELFF. Written as DNA, the CDR3 is TGTGCCAGCAGCCTGACTAGCGGGAGGGCTACTACCGGGGAGCTGTTTTTT.

This clonotype came up many times. CDR3 DNA sequence: TGTGCCAGCAGCCCACCCGACAGGGGCTACGAGCAGTACTTC. This gives the protein CASSPPDRGYEQYF. The chain uses TRBV13 and TRBJ2-7; 8 positions agree with TRBD1. From germline, CDR1 is PRHDT and CDR2 FYEKMQ (reference sequence). V was clipped by 5 bases and J by 3 bases; unmatched bases: 6. This CDR3 contains 14 residues.